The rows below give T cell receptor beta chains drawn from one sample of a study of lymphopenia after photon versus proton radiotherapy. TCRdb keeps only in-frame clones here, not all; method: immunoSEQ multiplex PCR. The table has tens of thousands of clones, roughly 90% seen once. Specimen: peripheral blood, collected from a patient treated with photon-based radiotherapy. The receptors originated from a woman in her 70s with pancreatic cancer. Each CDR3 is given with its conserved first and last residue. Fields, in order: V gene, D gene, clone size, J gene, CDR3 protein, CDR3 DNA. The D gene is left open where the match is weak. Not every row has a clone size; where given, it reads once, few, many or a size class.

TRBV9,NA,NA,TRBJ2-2,CASSVAPSGGPARELFF,TGTGCCAGCAGCGTAGCCCCCTCGGGCGGGCCGGCCAGGGAGCTGTTTTTT
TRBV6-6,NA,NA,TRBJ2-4,CASSVEGVGGLYF,TGTGCCAGCAGTGTCGAGGGGGTGGGAGGGTTGTACTTC
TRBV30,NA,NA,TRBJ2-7,CAWSAHGGSYEQYF,TGTGCCTGGAGTGCCCACGGCGGCTCCTACGAGCAGTACTTC
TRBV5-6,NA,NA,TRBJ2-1,CASSLGRGPYNEQFF,TGTGCCAGCAGCTTGGGCAGGGGCCCTTACAATGAGCAGTTCTTC
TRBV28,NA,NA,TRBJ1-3,CASSLRTVRSGNTIYF,TGTGCCAGCAGTTTAAGGACCGTCCGCTCTGGAAACACCATATATTTT
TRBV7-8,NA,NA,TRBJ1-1,CASSFMRWDPGTEAFF,TGTGCCAGCAGCTTCATGCGGTGGGATCCGGGCACTGAAGCTTTCTTT
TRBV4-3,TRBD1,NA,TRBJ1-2,CASSQGTTGTGLFTF,TGCGCCAGCAGCCAGGGAACGACCGGGACAGGGTTATTCACCTTC
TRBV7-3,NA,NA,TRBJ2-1,CASSATGGYNEQFF,TGTGCCAGCAGTGCAACGGGTGGGTACAATGAGCAGTTCTTC
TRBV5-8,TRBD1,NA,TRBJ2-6,CASSLALLRTGVSGANVLTF,TGTGCCAGCAGCTTGGCCTTACTCAGGACAGGAGTCTCTGGGGCCAACGTCCTGACTTTC
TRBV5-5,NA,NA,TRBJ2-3,CASSIRRQALPDTQYF,TGTGCCAGCAGCATCCGGAGACAGGCACTCCCAGATACGCAGTATTTT
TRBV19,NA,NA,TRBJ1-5,CASIPQGLAQPQHF,TGTGCCAGTATCCCACAGGGTTTGGCTCAGCCCCAGCATTTT
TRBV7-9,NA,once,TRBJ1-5,CASSLDRVQPQHF,TGTGCCAGCAGCCTCGACAGAGTCCAGCCCCAGCATTTT
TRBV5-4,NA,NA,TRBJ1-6,CASSLEDYNSPLHF,TGTGCCAGCAGCTTGGAGGATTATAATTCACCCCTCCACTTT
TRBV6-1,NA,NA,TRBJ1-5,CASSERRTSPQNQPQHF,TGTGCCAGCAGTGAAAGGAGGACCAGTCCGCAAAATCAGCCCCAGCATTTT
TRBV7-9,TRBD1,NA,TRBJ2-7,CASSLGQVSLYEQYF,TGTGCCAGCAGCTTGGGACAGGTATCCCTCTACGAGCAGTACTTC
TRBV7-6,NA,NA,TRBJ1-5,CASSLGPGAQPQHF,TGTGCCAGCAGCTTAGGGCCAGGGGCTCAGCCCCAGCATTTT
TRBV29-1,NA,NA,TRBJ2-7,CSVEATKGNEQYF,TGCAGCGTTGAAGCGACGAAGGGCAACGAGCAGTACTTC
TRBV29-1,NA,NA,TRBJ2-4,CSVLKGGKNIQYF,TGCAGCGTTCTAAAGGGGGGTAAAAACATTCAGTACTTC
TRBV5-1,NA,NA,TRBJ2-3,CASSLGELGDTQYF,TGCGCCAGCAGCTTGGGGGAGTTAGGTGATACGCAGTATTTT
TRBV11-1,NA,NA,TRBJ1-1,CASSLVAGTEAFF,TGTGCCAGCAGCTTAGTTGCCGGGACTGAAGCTTTCTTT
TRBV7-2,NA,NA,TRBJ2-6,CASSSYLSGANVLTF,TGTGCCAGCAGCTCATACCTATCTGGGGCCAACGTCCTGACTTTC
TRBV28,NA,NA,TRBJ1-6,CASRTGSYSPLHF,TGTGCCAGCAGGACAGGTTCTTATTCACCCCTCCACTTT
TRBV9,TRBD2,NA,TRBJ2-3,CASSGPLAGGPGDTQYF,TGTGCCAGCAGCGGGCCCCTAGCGGGAGGGCCGGGAGATACGCAGTATTTT
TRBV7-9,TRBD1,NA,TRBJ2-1,CASSFPGQGAVSSYNEQFF,TGTGCCAGCAGCTTTCCGGGACAGGGGGCAGTGAGCTCCTACAATGAGCAGTTCTTC
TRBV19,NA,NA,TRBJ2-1,CASSIDLAGPQFF,TGTGCCAGTAGTATAGATCTTGCGGGTCCTCAGTTCTTC